One and the same sample provided the 5 T cell receptor beta chains below, sequenced in a study of blood T cell repertoires in COVID-19. The data were produced by immunoSEQ multiplex PCR, yet TCRdb's version contains in-frame clones alone and is incomplete. The sample has 9,500 to 15,000 clones, over 85% seen once. The material sequenced was peripheral blood. These receptors were obtained from a man between 70 and 80 years old with active COVID-19.

The rearrangement uses TRBV5-1 and TRBJ2-2, with TRBD1 matching over 8 bases. There are 16 residues in the CDR3. V lost 6 bases to trimming and J lost 0 bases; unmatched junction nucleotides: 7. Germline V gives CDR1 SGHRS, CDR2 YFSETQ. This chain's CDR3 is CASTVTTGANTGELFF. CDR3 coding DNA: TGCGCCAGCACCGTTACGACAGGGGCGAACACCGGGGAGCTGTTTTTT.

This chain connects TRBV24-1 to TRBJ2-3, with 8 bases matching TRBD2. Losses at the gene ends were 6 bases for V and 6 bases for J; bases not matched to a gene: 10. CDR1 is KGHDR, CDR2 SFDVKD, per germline. The CDR3 extends over 15 amino acids. CDR3: CATSLSSGAGDTQYF. The DNA for the CDR3 is TGTGCCACCAGTCTTAGTAGCGGGGCCGGTGATACGCAGTATTTT.

The chain links TRBV11-3 to TRBJ2-7; 8 bases fit TRBD2. Germline assignment: CDR1 SGHNT and CDR2 YENEEA. V lost 6 bases and J lost 4; bases outside the gene matches: 11. The CDR3 sequence is 15 residues long. As DNA, the CDR3 is TGTGCCAGCAGGTCAAGCGGGGGCCGACCGTACGAGCAGTACTTC. Its translation is CASRSSGGRPYEQYF.

The chain has TRBV19 and TRBJ2-7, with D possibly being TRBD2 (5 bases). Trimming left V 3 bases short and J 7 bases short, with 22 bases between. The CDR3 contains 16 residues. The germline V gene has CDR1 LNHDA and CDR2 SQIVND (reference sequence). CDR3 amino acids: CASSINSGAGGMEQYF. CDR3 in DNA: TGTGCCAGTAGTATCAATTCCGGCGCGGGCGGTATGGAGCAGTACTTC.

The genes are TRBV7-2 and TRBJ2-7; 7 bases align to TRBD2. The CDR3 is made up of 15 amino acids. V shed 6 bases and J 2 bases; nucleotides not matched to a gene: 10. The germline V gene encodes CDR1 SGHTA and CDR2 FQGNSA. The CDR3, as DNA: TGTGCCAGCAGTCCTGGTAGCGGGCAAGCCTACGAGCAGTACTTC. It is translated as CASSPGSGQAYEQYF.